These 26 T cell receptor beta chains share one sample of origin, sequenced in a study of shared clonotypes between healthy human individuals. Produced via immunoSEQ multiplex PCR; TCRdb's table is partial and in-frame only. The sample consists of 500,000 to 650,000 clones, roughly four fifths of them appearing once. The sample taken for sequencing was PBMCs. The source is a woman between 40 and 55 years old in good health. Some clones in this sample may be carry-over from other donors' samples.

The chain joins TRBV5-1 to TRBJ1-1; D is ambiguous. The CDR3 runs 13 residues. Trimming shortened V by 0 bases and J by 1 base, and 4 bases separated the two germline ends. Per germline, CDR1 SGHRS and CDR2 YFSETQ. The CDR3 loop reads CASSLGRNTEAFF. The CDR3 coding sequence is TGCGCCAGCAGCTTGGGACGGAACACTGAAGCTTTCTTT. Drawing the rest from reference TRBV5-1 and TRBJ1-1, the complete variable domain is KAGVTQTPRYLIKTRGQQVTLSCSPISGHRSVSWYQQTPGQGLQFLFEYFSETQRNKGNFPGRFSGRQFSNSRSEMNVSTLELGDSALYLCASSLGRNTEAFFGQGTRLTVV.

Worth noting for this clone: A much larger clone is a single base away; this may be a read error. The chain combines TRBV6-1 with TRBJ1-1; no clear D gene. The length of the CDR3 is 13 residues. Germline CDR1 and CDR2: MNHNS and SASEGT. Between the trimmed V and J ends, which lost 6 bases and 1 base, there was a span of 9 bases. The CDR3 nucleotides are TGTGCCAGCAGCCCGACGGAGAACACTGAAGCTTTCTTT. Protein: CASSPTENTEAFF.

V and J are TRBV2 and TRBJ2-7; perhaps TRBD1 as D (7 bases). Germline values: CDR1 SNHLY, CDR2 FYNNEI. V lost 7 bases and J lost 4, with 8 bases in between. CDR3 size: 11 residues. DNA of the CDR3: TGTGCCAGCACAGGGGGGTACGAGCAGTACTTC. Its protein is CASTGGYEQYF.

Of note for this clone: In the same sample, other DNA sequences code for this CDR3. The V and J genes are TRBV2 and TRBJ1-2, with D possibly TRBD1 on 5 matching bases. V was clipped by 7 bases and J by 5 bases, with 11 bases between them. The germline CDR1 and CDR2 sequences are SNHLY and FYNNEI. The CDR3 totals 12 residues. The DNA for the CDR3 is TGTGCCAGCACAGGGAGCGGATATGGCTACACCTTC. This encodes CASTGSGYGYTF.

The chain has TRBV6-1 and TRBJ2-1; tentatively, D is TRBD1 (7 bases). The V and J ends lost 8 bases and 8 bases respectively, with 22 bases between them. Germline assignment: CDR1 MNHNS and CDR2 SASEGT. This CDR3 is built from 15 residues. Here the CDR3 reads CASGRQGGPYDEQFF. DNA for the CDR3: TGTGCCAGCGGTAGACAGGGAGGACCTTATGATGAGCAGTTCTTC.

This clone was seen just once. V usage is TRBV28 and J usage is TRBJ1-1; the D gene is possibly TRBD1 (5 bases). CDR1 is MDHEN, CDR2 SYDVKM, per germline. The CDR3 is 14 amino acids. V was clipped by 4 bases and J by 8 bases, with 17 bases between them. For the CDR3, the DNA is TGTGCCAGCAGTTCCCCCAGGGAAACCTCCGAAGCTTTCTTT. Residues: CASSSPRETSEAFF.

V and J are TRBV2 and TRBJ2-7; 11 nucleotides align to TRBD2. This CDR3 has 15 amino acids. Germline CDR1 SNHLY, CDR2 FYNNEI. V lost 6 bases, J lost 0 bases, and 4 bases stayed unmatched. As DNA, the CDR3 is TGTGCCAGCAGAGACCTAGCGGGGGGCTCCTACGAGCAGTACTTC. Protein: CASRDLAGGSYEQYF.

This clone was recorded a few times. The CDR3 DNA is TGTGCCAGCAGCCCCCCCCAAGGGCGGTCTGAAGCTTTCTTT. This codes for CASSPPQGRSEAFF. The V gene is TRBV14, the J gene TRBJ1-1; D is undetermined. The CDR3 sequence is 14 residues long. The V end was cut by 4 bases, the J end by 6 bases, with 15 bases between. Germline CDR1 and CDR2: SGHDN and FVKESK. The complete variable domain, with remaining parts taken from reference TRBV14 and TRBJ1-1, reads EAGVTQFPSHSVIEKGQTVTLRCDPISGHDNLYWYRRVMGKEIKFLLHFVKESKQDESGMPNNRFLAERTGGTYSTLKVQPAELEDSGVYFCASSPPQGRSEAFFGQGTRLTVV.

The chain joins TRBV27 to TRBJ2-7; 7 nucleotides line up with TRBD1. Germline V lookup: CDR1 MNHEY, CDR2 SMNVEV (reference sequence). The CDR3 is 15 residues long. The ends lost 5 bases at V and 3 bases at J; junction bases unmatched: 10. CDR3 sequence reads: CASSLRQGLLYEQYF. In DNA, the CDR3 is TGTGCCAGCAGTCTGAGACAGGGCCTTCTCTACGAGCAGTACTTC.

The J gene is TRBJ2-7, the V gene TRBV21-1; whether TRBD1, the table's D call, matches the DNA was not checked. TRBV21-1 is a pseudogene segment. This CDR3 comprises 14 residues. Written as DNA, the CDR3 is TGTGCCAGCATCCTACAGGGGGCAACCTACGAGCAGTACTTC. It specifies CASILQGATYEQYF.

This clone came up once. The gene calls are TRBV30 and TRBJ1-2, with 8 bases identical to TRBD1. The V segment lost 0 bases and the J segment 9 bases; nucleotides outside the gene matches: 6. This CDR3 contains 13 residues. Germline V lookup: CDR1 GTSNPN, CDR2 SVGIG (reference sequence). CDR3 residues: CAWSVVQGGSYTF. The CDR3 DNA reads TGTGCCTGGAGTGTGGTACAGGGGGGGAGCTACACCTTC.

As DNA, the CDR3 is TGTGCCAGCAGCCCGGGCTCCACCTACGAGCAGTACTTC. Translating gives CASSPGSTYEQYF. The rearrangement links TRBV6-6 to TRBJ2-7, with D unclear. Germline V CDR1 and CDR2: MNHNY, SVGAGI (reference sequence). The ends were cut back, 6 bases at V and 2 bases at J, with 11 bases in the middle. CDR3 length: 13 residues.

The chain links TRBV10-3 to TRBJ2-7; D not resolved. CDR3 length equals 15 residues. The V and J ends lost 2 bases and 5 bases respectively, with 16 bases between them. Germline CDR1 and CDR2: ENHRY and SYGVKD. CDR3 bases: TGTGCCATCAGTGAGGAAGAGACTCCCGCACACGAGCAGTACTTC. Translated: CAISEEETPAHEQYF.

The chain recombines TRBV4-1 with TRBJ2-3; D call uncertain. Per the germline V gene, CDR1 is MGHRA and CDR2 is YSYEKL. V lost 3 bases to trimming and J lost 3 bases, with 1 base between them. This CDR3 spans 11 amino acids. As DNA, the CDR3 is TGCGCCAGCAGCCAGACAGATACGCAGTATTTT. Its protein is CASSQTDTQYF.

The chain has TRBV10-2 and TRBJ1-1; 11 bases map to TRBD1. The junction had 6 bases not matched to a gene; V was cut back by 2 bases and J by 1 base. CDR1 and CDR2 from the germline V gene are WSHSY and SAAADI. The CDR3 has 17 amino acids. CDR3 nucleotides: TGCGCCAGCAGTGAGACGGACAGGGGGCCTGGGAACACTGAAGCTTTCTTT. Its protein is CASSETDRGPGNTEAFF.

This clone was found once. The chain employs TRBV7-9 and TRBJ2-1, with a weak D call TRBD1 (6 bases). The germline V and J ends were trimmed by 3 bases and 6 bases, with 12 bases remaining between them. Germline loops: CDR1 SEHNR, CDR2 FQNEAQ (reference sequence). The CDR3 is 14 amino acids. CDR3 in amino acids: CASSFNRDTNEQFF. CDR3 nucleotide sequence: TGTGCCAGCAGCTTCAACCGGGACACCAATGAGCAGTTCTTC.

CDR3 in DNA: TGTGCCAGTAGCTTTAACCAAGAGACCCAGTACTTC. Translating it yields CASSFNQETQYF. V usage is TRBV19 and J usage is TRBJ2-5; D not certain. V lost 6 bases and J 0 bases, leaving 5 bases between the germline ends. The CDR3 is made up of 12 amino acids. The germline CDR1 and CDR2 sequences are LNHDA and SQIVND (reference sequence). The full variable domain, its missing parts supplied by reference TRBV19 and TRBJ2-5, is DGGITQSPKYLFRKEGQNVTLSCEQNLNHDAMYWYRQDPGQGLRLIYYSQIVNDFQKGDIAEGYSVSREKKESFPLTVTSAQKNPTAFYLCASSFNQETQYFGPGTRLLVL.

The V and J genes are TRBV29-1 and TRBJ2-7; 7 nucleotides align to TRBD2. The trim removed 0 bases at V and 6 bases at J, leaving 5 bases unmatched. This CDR3 is 13 amino acids long. The germline V gene encodes CDR1 SQVTM and CDR2 ANQGSEA. CDR3 bases: TGCAGCGTTGAAGAGGGGGGGTTGGGCGAGCAGTACTTC. Its translation is CSVEEGGLGEQYF.

The chain links TRBV9 to TRBJ2-7; perhaps D is TRBD1 or TRBD2 (5 bases each). The CDR3 contains 14 residues. Trimming stripped 4 bases from V and 2 bases from J, with 13 bases between. Germline CDR1 reads SGDLS; CDR2 reads YYNGEE. DNA for the CDR3: TGTGCCAGCAGCCCCGGGGCCACGACCTACGAGCAGTACTTC. It yields the protein CASSPGATTYEQYF.

V usage is TRBV11-2 and J usage is TRBJ2-7; 9 bases fit TRBD1. In germline, CDR1 is SGHAT, CDR2 FQNNGV. The CDR3 runs to 15 residues. V shed 0 bases, J shed 3 bases, and the junction held 3 bases outside the gene matches. CDR3 in DNA: TGTGCCAGCAGCTTAGAAGGGACAGGGAACTACGAGCAGTACTTC. It yields the protein CASSLEGTGNYEQYF.

The chain uses TRBV9 and TRBJ2-5; TRBD2 is a possible D gene (6 bases). The germline V gene encodes CDR1 SGDLS and CDR2 YYNGEE. V was shortened by 3 bases and J by 1 base, with 10 bases between the two germline ends. The CDR3 is 14 residues long. The chain's CDR3 is CASSAGTSQETQYF. The CDR3 region has the DNA TGTGCCAGCAGCGCCGGGACTTCCCAAGAGACCCAGTACTTC.

The rearrangement uses TRBV5-5 and TRBJ2-7; TRBD2 is a possible D gene (6 bases). The CDR3 runs to 13 residues. Trimming shortened V by 7 bases and J by 3 bases, and 14 bases separated the two germline ends. Per germline, CDR1 SGHKS and CDR2 YYEKEE (reference sequence). CDR3 coding DNA: TGTGCCAGCGCGCCCGGGAGTAACTACGAGCAGTACTTC. Its protein product is CASAPGSNYEQYF.

The V call is TRBV4-3, the J call TRBJ1-5; possible D gene TRBD1, 5 bases. Trimming stripped 0 bases from V and 6 bases from J, with 15 bases between. CDR3 length equals 16 residues. Germline V gene lookup returns CDR1 LGHNA and CDR2 YSLEER. The CDR3 bases are TGCGCCAGCAGCCAAGATCAGACAGCGGGGGGTCAGCCCCAGCATTTT. It translates to CASSQDQTAGGQPQHF.

This clone was seen ten or more times. The rearrangement links TRBV4-3 to TRBJ1-5; maybe TRBD1 (5 bases). Germline lookup yields CDR1 LGHNA and CDR2 YSLEER. The germline V and J ends were trimmed by 4 bases and 5 bases, with 15 bases remaining between them. CDR3 length: 15 residues. The CDR3, as DNA: TGCGCCAGCAGCCTTAACCTTGGGGGTGATCAGCCCCAGCATTTT. Translated: CASSLNLGGDQPQHF.

This sequence joins TRBV18 and TRBJ1-1; D not certain. Germline-derived CDR1 and CDR2 are KGHSH and LQKENI. The germline V and J ends were trimmed by 1 base and 4 bases, with 10 bases remaining between them. The length of the CDR3 is 14 residues. The CDR3 nucleotides are TGTGCCAGCTCACCACTTATCGCCAGCACTGAAGCTTTCTTT. It specifies CASSPLIASTEAFF.

This clone was detected a few times. This chain uses TRBV28 with TRBJ2-1; the D is unclear. CDR1 is MDHEN, CDR2 SYDVKM, per germline. This CDR3 region has 13 residues. Deletions cut 7 bases from V and 0 bases from J, with 7 bases between. DNA of the CDR3: TGTGCCAGCAAAAAGAGCTCCTACAATGAGCAGTTCTTC. This encodes CASKKSSYNEQFF.